This is a list of T cell receptor beta chains from one sample in a study of early T cells in non-severe SARS-CoV-2 infection. Via MiXCR, TCRdb re-called the 5' RACE reads, giving one row per CDR3 protein. The table has 25,000 to 35,000 distinct CDR3 sequences, about 2.7% seen once. Sequenced sample: whole blood. The receptors shown here come from an adult who was a healthcare worker with PCR-confirmed SARS-CoV-2 infection or an uninfected control (not recorded which). CDR3s include the opening cysteine and the closing phenylalanine or tryptophan. D genes are given only for firm matches. Clone sizes are given selectively: once, few, many, or a class where the clone is expanded.

d_call: NA; v_call: TRBV6-5; j_call: TRBJ1-1; clone_size: many; cdr3_nt: TGTGCCAGCAGCCTCGGGACGGCCAACACTGAAGCTTTCTTT; cdr3_aa: CASSLGTANTEAFF
d_call: NA; v_call: TRBV29-1; j_call: TRBJ2-3; clone_size: many; cdr3_nt: TGCAGCGTTGAAGAAATTAGCACAGATACGCAGTATTTT; cdr3_aa: CSVEEISTDTQYF
d_call: NA; v_call: TRBV19; j_call: TRBJ1-2; clone_size: many; cdr3_nt: TGTGCCAGCTCCCTTCGCCCCAACTATGGCTACACCTTC; cdr3_aa: CASSLRPNYGYTF
d_call: NA; v_call: TRBV3-1; j_call: TRBJ2-2; clone_size: many; cdr3_nt: TGTGCCAGCACCACTAGCTCCACCACCGGGGAGCTGTTTTTT; cdr3_aa: CASTTSSTTGELFF
d_call: NA; v_call: TRBV4-2; j_call: TRBJ2-3; clone_size: many; cdr3_nt: TGTGCCAGCAGCCAAGGAGAACCAGCCGCAGATACGCAGTATTTT; cdr3_aa: CASSQGEPAADTQYF
d_call: NA; v_call: TRBV19; j_call: TRBJ1-5; clone_size: NA; cdr3_nt: TGTGCCAGTAGTAGATCTGGAGCTGGCCAGCCCCAGCATTTT; cdr3_aa: CASSRSGAGQPQHF
d_call: NA; v_call: TRBV18; j_call: TRBJ1-5; clone_size: many; cdr3_nt: TGTGCCAGCTCACCGACGACAGCGAATAGCAATCAGCCCCAGCATTTT; cdr3_aa: CASSPTTANSNQPQHF
d_call: NA; v_call: TRBV15; j_call: TRBJ1-3; clone_size: many; cdr3_nt: TGTGCCACCAGTTCTCCTATCCGGGACTCTGGAAACACCATATATTTT; cdr3_aa: CATSSPIRDSGNTIYF
d_call: TRBD2; v_call: TRBV7-2; j_call: TRBJ2-6; clone_size: many; cdr3_nt: TGTGCCAGCAGCCCTACTAGCGCTGGGGCCAACGTCCTGACTTTC; cdr3_aa: CASSPTSAGANVLTF
d_call: NA; v_call: TRBV29-1; j_call: TRBJ2-3; clone_size: many; cdr3_nt: TGCAGCGGGGACACCTTCACAGATACGCAGTATTTT; cdr3_aa: CSGDTFTDTQYF
d_call: NA; v_call: TRBV19; j_call: TRBJ1-6; clone_size: many; cdr3_nt: TGTGCCAGTAGTCTTTTCCAAGACCGCTCCTATAATTCACCCCTCCACTTT; cdr3_aa: CASSLFQDRSYNSPLHF
d_call: NA; v_call: TRBV15; j_call: TRBJ1-1; clone_size: many; cdr3_nt: TGTGCCACCAGCCCCCAAGACAGTCATCCTGAAGCTTTCTTT; cdr3_aa: CATSPQDSHPEAFF
d_call: TRBD1; v_call: TRBV2; j_call: TRBJ2-3; clone_size: many; cdr3_nt: TGTGCCAGCAATGCACGACAGGGAACCATTCACACAGATACGCAGTATTTT; cdr3_aa: CASNARQGTIHTDTQYF
d_call: NA; v_call: TRBV2; j_call: TRBJ1-2; clone_size: many; cdr3_nt: TGTGCCAGCGAATCTCCAGGGATCTATGGCTACACCTTC; cdr3_aa: CASESPGIYGYTF
d_call: NA; v_call: TRBV18; j_call: TRBJ1-5; clone_size: many; cdr3_nt: TGTGCCAGCTCACCACAGGCAGAAAGCAATCAGCCCCAGCATTTT; cdr3_aa: CASSPQAESNQPQHF
d_call: TRBD1; v_call: TRBV6-2/TRBV6-3; j_call: TRBJ1-5; clone_size: many; cdr3_nt: TGTGCCAGCAGGATGGGACAGCTTAATCAGCCCCAGCATTTT; cdr3_aa: CASRMGQLNQPQHF
d_call: NA; v_call: TRBV7-3; j_call: TRBJ2-3; clone_size: few; cdr3_nt: TGTGCCAGCAGCTCATCGGGCGGGCCCACAGATACGCAGTATTTT; cdr3_aa: CASSSSGGPTDTQYF
d_call: NA; v_call: TRBV12-3/TRBV12-4; j_call: TRBJ1-4; clone_size: many; cdr3_nt: TGTGCCAGCAGTTTCGGCGCCCTTAATGAAAAACTGTTTTTT; cdr3_aa: CASSFGALNEKLFF
d_call: NA; v_call: TRBV6-5; j_call: TRBJ2-3; clone_size: medium-sized; cdr3_nt: TGTGCCAGCAGTTACGGTCGGGGTCGTAGCACAGATACGCAGTATTTT; cdr3_aa: CASSYGRGRSTDTQYF
d_call: NA; v_call: TRBV12-3/TRBV12-4; j_call: TRBJ2-2; clone_size: many; cdr3_nt: TGTGCCAGCAGTTCACAGAACACCGGGGAGCTGTTTTTT; cdr3_aa: CASSSQNTGELFF
d_call: NA; v_call: TRBV7-9; j_call: TRBJ2-1; clone_size: medium-sized; cdr3_nt: TGTGCCAGCAGCTTAAAAACAGACTACAATGAGCAGTTCTTC; cdr3_aa: CASSLKTDYNEQFF
d_call: NA; v_call: TRBV3-1; j_call: TRBJ1-5; clone_size: many; cdr3_nt: TGTGCCAGCAGCCATCTCAATCAGCCCCAGCATTTT; cdr3_aa: CASSHLNQPQHF
d_call: NA; v_call: TRBV5-1; j_call: TRBJ2-1; clone_size: NA; cdr3_nt: TGCGCCAGCAGCTTGGGACAGGTGTACAATGAGCAGTTCTTC; cdr3_aa: CASSLGQVYNEQFF
d_call: NA; v_call: TRBV30; j_call: TRBJ2-2; clone_size: many; cdr3_nt: TGTGCCGGCCAGGGTGGGTTGAACACCGGGGAGCTGTTTTTT; cdr3_aa: CAGQGGLNTGELFF
d_call: TRBD1; v_call: TRBV5-1; j_call: TRBJ2-3; clone_size: NA; cdr3_nt: TGCGCCAGCAGCGAAGACAGGGGAGATACGCAGTATTTT; cdr3_aa: CASSEDRGDTQYF
d_call: NA; v_call: TRBV11-2; j_call: TRBJ2-4; clone_size: many; cdr3_nt: TGTGCCAGCAGCTCACCTAACAAAAACATTCAGTACTTC; cdr3_aa: CASSSPNKNIQYF
d_call: TRBD2; v_call: TRBV7-3; j_call: TRBJ2-5; clone_size: many; cdr3_nt: TGTGCCAGCAGCTTAACCGGGGGGGCCTCAGAGACCCAGTACTTC; cdr3_aa: CASSLTGGASETQYF
d_call: TRBD2; v_call: TRBV2; j_call: TRBJ2-3; clone_size: many; cdr3_nt: TGTGCCAGCGGGTGGACTAGCGGGGGTGTAGATACGCAGTATTTT; cdr3_aa: CASGWTSGGVDTQYF
d_call: NA; v_call: TRBV28; j_call: TRBJ2-5; clone_size: many; cdr3_nt: TGTGCCAGCAGGTCAACAACGGGTATAGAGACCCAGTACTTC; cdr3_aa: CASRSTTGIETQYF
d_call: TRBD1; v_call: TRBV10-1; j_call: TRBJ2-5; clone_size: many; cdr3_nt: TGCGCCAGCAGTGCCTCGACAGGGGACCGAGAGACCCAGTACTTC; cdr3_aa: CASSASTGDRETQYF
d_call: NA; v_call: TRBV5-1; j_call: TRBJ2-1; clone_size: many; cdr3_nt: TGCGCCAGCAGCTTGGACGTCAGGGGACATGAGCAGTTCTTC; cdr3_aa: CASSLDVRGHEQFF
d_call: TRBD1; v_call: TRBV20-1; j_call: TRBJ1-2; clone_size: many; cdr3_nt: TGCAGTGCTAGAGAGCTGGGACAGGGGAACTATGGCTACACCTTC; cdr3_aa: CSARELGQGNYGYTF
d_call: NA; v_call: TRBV15; j_call: TRBJ2-5; clone_size: many; cdr3_nt: TGTGCCACCAGCAGAGATCCCCCCCGGGGAATAGGGCAAGAGACCCAGTACTTC; cdr3_aa: CATSRDPPRGIGQETQYF
d_call: NA; v_call: TRBV10-3; j_call: TRBJ2-2; clone_size: NA; cdr3_nt: TGTGCCATCATTCCGGGCCCTAGCCCCAACACCGGGGAGCTGTTTTTT; cdr3_aa: CAIIPGPSPNTGELFF
d_call: NA; v_call: TRBV4-1; j_call: TRBJ1-2; clone_size: many; cdr3_nt: TGCGCCAGCACTGACGGTTCTGGTGGTGGCTACACCTTC; cdr3_aa: CASTDGSGGGYTF
d_call: TRBD2; v_call: TRBV9; j_call: TRBJ2-1; clone_size: many; cdr3_nt: TGTGCCAGCAGCGTTCTAGCGGGGGAAAATGAGCAGTTCTTC; cdr3_aa: CASSVLAGENEQFF
d_call: NA; v_call: TRBV7-2; j_call: TRBJ2-1; clone_size: NA; cdr3_nt: TGTGCCAGCAGCTTAGTTCATCAAGCCAATGAGCAGTTCTTC; cdr3_aa: CASSLVHQANEQFF
d_call: TRBD1; v_call: TRBV20-1; j_call: TRBJ2-3; clone_size: many; cdr3_nt: TGCAGTGCTAAACAGGGGGCAGAAGATACGCAGTATTTT; cdr3_aa: CSAKQGAEDTQYF
d_call: TRBD2; v_call: TRBV11-2; j_call: TRBJ2-2; clone_size: many; cdr3_nt: TGTGCCAGCAGCTTAGCGAGCGGGGGGGCCACCGGGGAGCTGTTTTTT; cdr3_aa: CASSLASGGATGELFF
d_call: TRBD2; v_call: TRBV7-6; j_call: TRBJ2-3; clone_size: many; cdr3_nt: TGTGCCAGCAGCTTGGAAGCGGGGGGCACAGATACGCAGTATTTT; cdr3_aa: CASSLEAGGTDTQYF
d_call: NA; v_call: TRBV19; j_call: TRBJ1-1; clone_size: many; cdr3_nt: TGTGCCAGTATCTCCACGGGGGGCATGAACACTGAAGCTTTCTTT; cdr3_aa: CASISTGGMNTEAFF
d_call: NA; v_call: TRBV7-8; j_call: TRBJ2-5; clone_size: many; cdr3_nt: TGTGCCAGCAGCTTAGTCAGCCAGGGGGAGACCCAGTACTTC; cdr3_aa: CASSLVSQGETQYF
d_call: TRBD1; v_call: TRBV5-1; j_call: TRBJ2-3; clone_size: many; cdr3_nt: TGCGCCAGCAGCTCGGAGACAGGGGATAGCACAGATACGCAGTATTTT; cdr3_aa: CASSSETGDSTDTQYF
d_call: TRBD1; v_call: TRBV27; j_call: TRBJ1-2; clone_size: NA; cdr3_nt: TGTGCCAGCAGTCGCAAGGGGACAGGGGACTATGGCTACACCTTC; cdr3_aa: CASSRKGTGDYGYTF
d_call: NA; v_call: TRBV20-1; j_call: TRBJ1-1; clone_size: medium-sized; cdr3_nt: TGCAGTGCTAGCGGTCCGACTGAAGCTTTCTTT; cdr3_aa: CSASGPTEAFF
d_call: NA; v_call: TRBV10-1; j_call: TRBJ2-5; clone_size: many; cdr3_nt: TGCGCCAGCAGTGAAGGGGGACCCCAAGAGACCCAGTACTTC; cdr3_aa: CASSEGGPQETQYF
d_call: TRBD2; v_call: TRBV12-3/TRBV12-4; j_call: TRBJ2-2; clone_size: NA; cdr3_nt: TGTGCCAGCACCACCGGGACTACCCCCCCCGGGGAGCTGTTTTTT; cdr3_aa: CASTTGTTPPGELFF